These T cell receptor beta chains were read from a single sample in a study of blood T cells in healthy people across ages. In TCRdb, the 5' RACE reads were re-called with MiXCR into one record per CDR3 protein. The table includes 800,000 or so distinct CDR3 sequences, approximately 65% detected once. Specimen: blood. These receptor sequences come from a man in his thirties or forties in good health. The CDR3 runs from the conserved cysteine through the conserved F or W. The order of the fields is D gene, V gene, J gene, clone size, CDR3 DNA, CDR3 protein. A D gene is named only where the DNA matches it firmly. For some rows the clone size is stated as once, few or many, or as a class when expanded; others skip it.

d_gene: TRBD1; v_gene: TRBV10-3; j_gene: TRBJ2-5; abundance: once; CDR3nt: TGTGCCATCAGAAAGGCAGGGGGACAAGAGACCCAGTACTTC; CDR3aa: CAIRKAGGQETQYF
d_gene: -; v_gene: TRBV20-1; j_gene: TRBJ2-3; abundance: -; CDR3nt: TGCAGTGCTATCCGCTATGGGGTCGGGGGCCGGTACACAGATACGCAGTATTTT; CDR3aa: CSAIRYGVGGRYTDTQYF
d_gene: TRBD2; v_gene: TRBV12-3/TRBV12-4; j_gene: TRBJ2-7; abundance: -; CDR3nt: TGTGCCAGCAGCAGCGGACTAGCGGGGGGGCGGTACGAGCAGTACTTC; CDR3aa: CASSSGLAGGRYEQYF
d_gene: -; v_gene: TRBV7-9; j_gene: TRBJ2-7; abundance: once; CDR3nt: TGTGCCAGCAGCCGCGGGACAGAGAACGACGAGCAGTACTTC; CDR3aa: CASSRGTENDEQYF
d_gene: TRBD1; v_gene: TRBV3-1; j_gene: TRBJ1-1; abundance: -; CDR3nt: TGTGCCAGCCACAGGGGGACTGAAGCTTTCTTT; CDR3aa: CASHRGTEAFF
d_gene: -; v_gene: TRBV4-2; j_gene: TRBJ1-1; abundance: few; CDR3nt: TGTGCCAGCAGCCCAATTTCATCCGGGAACACTGAAGCTTTCTTT; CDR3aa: CASSPISSGNTEAFF
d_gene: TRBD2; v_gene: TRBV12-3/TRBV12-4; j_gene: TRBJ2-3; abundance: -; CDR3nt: TGTGCCAGCAGACGTCTAGCGGGCACAGATACGCAGTATTTT; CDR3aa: CASRRLAGTDTQYF
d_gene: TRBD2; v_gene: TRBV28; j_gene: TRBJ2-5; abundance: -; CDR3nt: TGTGCCAGCAGGAGCCTCACTGGCGGGGGGGCGGAGACCCAGTACTTC; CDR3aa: CASRSLTGGGAETQYF
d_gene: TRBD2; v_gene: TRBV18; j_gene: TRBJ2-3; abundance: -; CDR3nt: TGTGCCAGCTCACGATCTAGCGGGGGGCGCACAGATACGCAGTATTTT; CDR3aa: CASSRSSGGRTDTQYF
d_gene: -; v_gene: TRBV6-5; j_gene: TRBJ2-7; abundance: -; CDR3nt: TGTGCCAGCAGTTACCATGGGACCTACGAGCAGTACTTC; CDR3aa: CASSYHGTYEQYF
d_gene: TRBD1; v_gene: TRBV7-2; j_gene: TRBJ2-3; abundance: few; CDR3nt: TGTGCCAGCAGCGAGTGGGGACAGTACGGCACAGATACGCAGTATTTT; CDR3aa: CASSEWGQYGTDTQYF
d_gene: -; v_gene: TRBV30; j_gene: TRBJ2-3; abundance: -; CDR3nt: TGTGCCTGGAGTGGGGGGACTAGCACAGATACGCAGTATTTT; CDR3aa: CAWSGGTSTDTQYF
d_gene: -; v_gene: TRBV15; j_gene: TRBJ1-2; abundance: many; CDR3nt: TGTGCCACCAGCAGGGAAACAGGCAGTGGGGGCTACACCTTC; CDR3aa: CATSRETGSGGYTF
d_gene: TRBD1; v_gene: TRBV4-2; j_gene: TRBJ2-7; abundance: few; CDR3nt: TGTGCCACAAGTGGGGGACAGGAGCCCTACGAGCAGTACTTC; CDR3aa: CATSGGQEPYEQYF
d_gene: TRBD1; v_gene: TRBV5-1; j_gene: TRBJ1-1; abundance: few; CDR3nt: TGCGCCAGCAGCTTCGACAGGGTCTACACTGAAGCTTTCTTT; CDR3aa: CASSFDRVYTEAFF
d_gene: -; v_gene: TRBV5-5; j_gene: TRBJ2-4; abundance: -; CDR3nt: TGTGCCAGCAGCCCCTTTGAGGAACCCAAAAACATTCAGTACTTC; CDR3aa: CASSPFEEPKNIQYF
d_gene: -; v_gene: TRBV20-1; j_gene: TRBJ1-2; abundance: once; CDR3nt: TGCAGTGCTAGAGGTGTCGGAGGACACGGTGGCTACACCTTC; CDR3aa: CSARGVGGHGGYTF
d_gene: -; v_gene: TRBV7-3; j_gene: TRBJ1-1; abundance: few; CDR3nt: TGTGCCAGCCGCTTAACGGGGGGCACTGAAGCTTTCTTT; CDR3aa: CASRLTGGTEAFF
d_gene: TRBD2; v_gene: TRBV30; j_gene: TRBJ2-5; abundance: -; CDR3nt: TGTGCCTGGAGTGCCCCACGGCGGGAGGAGACCCAGTACTTC; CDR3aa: CAWSAPRREETQYF
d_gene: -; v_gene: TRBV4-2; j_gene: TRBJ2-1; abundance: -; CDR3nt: TGTGCCAGCAGCCAACTCATAGCTCGCGAGCAGTTCTTC; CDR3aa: CASSQLIAREQFF
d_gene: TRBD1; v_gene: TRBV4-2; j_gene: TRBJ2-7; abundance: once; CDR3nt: TGTGCCAGCAGCCCGTACTCCGGGACAGGGAAGGGCGAGCAGTACTTC; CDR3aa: CASSPYSGTGKGEQYF
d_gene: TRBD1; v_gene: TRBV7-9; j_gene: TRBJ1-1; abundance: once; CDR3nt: TGTGCCAGCAGCCGGACAGGGGCCATCTATGAAGCTTTCTTT; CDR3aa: CASSRTGAIYEAFF
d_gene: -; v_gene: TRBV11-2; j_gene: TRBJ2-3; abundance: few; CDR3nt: TGTGCCAGCAGCTTAGAGCGACTAGGTTTTACAGATACGCAGTATTTT; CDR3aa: CASSLERLGFTDTQYF
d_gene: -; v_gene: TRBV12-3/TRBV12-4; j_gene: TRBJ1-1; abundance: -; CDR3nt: TGTGCCAGTAGTTTCAGGGGCGAGGGGGGGACTGAAGCTTTCTTT; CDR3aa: CASSFRGEGGTEAFF
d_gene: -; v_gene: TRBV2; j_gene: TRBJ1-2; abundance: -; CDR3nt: TGTGCCAGCAGTGAACCCCAATCTCTCTATGGCTACACCTTC; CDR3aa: CASSEPQSLYGYTF
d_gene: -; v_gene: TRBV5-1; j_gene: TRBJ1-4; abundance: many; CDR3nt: TGCGCCAGCAGCGTCAGTGTAGGGGATGAAAAACTGTTTTTT; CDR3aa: CASSVSVGDEKLFF
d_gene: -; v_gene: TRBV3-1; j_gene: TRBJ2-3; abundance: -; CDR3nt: TGTGCCAGCAGCCAAGCCCCGAGGGGCACAGATACGCAGTATTTT; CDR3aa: CASSQAPRGTDTQYF
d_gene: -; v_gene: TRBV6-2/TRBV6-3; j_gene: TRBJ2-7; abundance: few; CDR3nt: TGTGCCAGCAAACAGGTATCCTACGAGCAGTACTTC; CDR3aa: CASKQVSYEQYF
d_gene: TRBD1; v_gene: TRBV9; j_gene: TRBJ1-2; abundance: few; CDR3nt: TGTGCCAGCAGCGTAACTGGACAGGGAAGCTATGGCTACACCTTC; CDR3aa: CASSVTGQGSYGYTF
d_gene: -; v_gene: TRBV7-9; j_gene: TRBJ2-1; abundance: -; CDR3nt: TGTGCCAGCAGCTACGAGTATAGCTCCTACAATGAGCAGTTCTTC; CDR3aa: CASSYEYSSYNEQFF
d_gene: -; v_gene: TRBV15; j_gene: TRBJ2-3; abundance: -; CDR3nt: TGTGCCACCAGCACCAGGGACGGACTTACAGATACGCAGTATTTT; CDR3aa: CATSTRDGLTDTQYF
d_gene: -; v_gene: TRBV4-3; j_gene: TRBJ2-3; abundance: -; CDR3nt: TGCGCCAGCAGCCAAGATCTTGCAGATACGCAGTATTTT; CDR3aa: CASSQDLADTQYF
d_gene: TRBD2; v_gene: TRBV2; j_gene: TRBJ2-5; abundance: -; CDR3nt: TGTGCCAGCAGTGAAAGCGGGGGGTCACAAGAGACCCAGTACTTC; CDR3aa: CASSESGGSQETQYF
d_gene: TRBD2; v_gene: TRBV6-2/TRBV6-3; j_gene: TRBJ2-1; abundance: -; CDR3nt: TGTGCCAGCAGAAAAGCGGGGGGGCAGGGAAATGAGCAGTTCTTC; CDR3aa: CASRKAGGQGNEQFF
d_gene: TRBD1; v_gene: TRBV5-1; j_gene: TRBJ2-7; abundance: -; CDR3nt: TGCGCCAGCAGCTTCGCGCGGACAGGGCAGGACGAGCAGTACTTC; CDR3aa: CASSFARTGQDEQYF
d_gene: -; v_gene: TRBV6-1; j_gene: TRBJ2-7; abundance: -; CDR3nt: TGTGCCAGCAGTGAAGCAGAAGGGGGCGAGCAGTACTTC; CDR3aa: CASSEAEGGEQYF
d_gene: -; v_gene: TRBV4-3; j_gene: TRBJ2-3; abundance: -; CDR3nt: TGCGCCAGCAGCCAAGACGGCACTACTGCAGATACGCAGTATTTT; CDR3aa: CASSQDGTTADTQYF
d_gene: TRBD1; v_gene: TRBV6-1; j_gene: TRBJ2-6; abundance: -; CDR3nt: TGTGCCAGCGGGCCCCGACAGGGTAAACGGTCTGGGGCCAACGTCCTGACTTTC; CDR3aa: CASGPRQGKRSGANVLTF
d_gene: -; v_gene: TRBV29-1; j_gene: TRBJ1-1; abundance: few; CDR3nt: TGCAGCGTTGACCCCACGCGGGGTGTGGCTTTCTTT; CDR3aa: CSVDPTRGVAFF
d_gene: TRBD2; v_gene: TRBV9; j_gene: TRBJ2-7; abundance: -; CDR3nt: TGTGCCAGCAGCGTAGCGGGGGGGTCGGACGAGCAGTACTTC; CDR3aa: CASSVAGGSDEQYF
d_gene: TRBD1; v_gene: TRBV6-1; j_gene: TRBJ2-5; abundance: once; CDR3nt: TGTGCCAGCAGCGCAAACCACAGGGGAGAGACCCAGTACTTC; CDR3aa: CASSANHRGETQYF
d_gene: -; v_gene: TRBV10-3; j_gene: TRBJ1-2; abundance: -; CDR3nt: TGTGCCATCACGGGGATCGCAGGCTATGGCTACACCTTC; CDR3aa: CAITGIAGYGYTF
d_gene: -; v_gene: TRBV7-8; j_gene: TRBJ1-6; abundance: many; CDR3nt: TGTGCCAGCAGCTTAGGCCGTAATTCACCCCTCCACTTT; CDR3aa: CASSLGRNSPLHF
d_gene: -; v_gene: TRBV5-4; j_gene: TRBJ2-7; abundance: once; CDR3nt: TGTGCCAGCGGGACCGGAACGAGCCCCTCCTACGAGCAGTACTTC; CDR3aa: CASGTGTSPSYEQYF
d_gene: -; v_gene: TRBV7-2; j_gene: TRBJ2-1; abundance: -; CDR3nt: TGTGCCAGCAGCCCCTCGCTGGTGACCTACAATGAGCAGTTCTTC; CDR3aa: CASSPSLVTYNEQFF
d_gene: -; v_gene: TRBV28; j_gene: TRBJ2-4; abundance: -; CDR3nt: TGTGCCAGCAGCGACCCGGGGTCTCTAGCCAAAAACATTCAGTACTTC; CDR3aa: CASSDPGSLAKNIQYF
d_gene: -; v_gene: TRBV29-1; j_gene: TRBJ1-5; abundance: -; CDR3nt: TGCAGCGTTGAAGGGGCAGGGCAGCATTTT; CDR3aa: CSVEGAGQHF
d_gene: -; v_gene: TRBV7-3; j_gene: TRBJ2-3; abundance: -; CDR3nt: TGTGCCAGCAGCTTAACTAGCTGGAGCACAGATACGCAGTATTTT; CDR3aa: CASSLTSWSTDTQYF
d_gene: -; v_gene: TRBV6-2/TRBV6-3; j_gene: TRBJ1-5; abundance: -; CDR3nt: TGTGCCAGCAGTGGGGAGAACAATCAGCCCCAGCATTTT; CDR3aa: CASSGENNQPQHF
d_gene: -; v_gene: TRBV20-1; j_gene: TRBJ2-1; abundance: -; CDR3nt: TGCAGTGCTGTTGGGGGACCCTCCTACAATGAGCAGTTCTTC; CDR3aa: CSAVGGPSYNEQFF
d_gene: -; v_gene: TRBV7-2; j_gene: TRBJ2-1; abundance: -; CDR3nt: TGTGCCAGCAGCGTGGTGTACAATGAGCAGTTCTTC; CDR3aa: CASSVVYNEQFF